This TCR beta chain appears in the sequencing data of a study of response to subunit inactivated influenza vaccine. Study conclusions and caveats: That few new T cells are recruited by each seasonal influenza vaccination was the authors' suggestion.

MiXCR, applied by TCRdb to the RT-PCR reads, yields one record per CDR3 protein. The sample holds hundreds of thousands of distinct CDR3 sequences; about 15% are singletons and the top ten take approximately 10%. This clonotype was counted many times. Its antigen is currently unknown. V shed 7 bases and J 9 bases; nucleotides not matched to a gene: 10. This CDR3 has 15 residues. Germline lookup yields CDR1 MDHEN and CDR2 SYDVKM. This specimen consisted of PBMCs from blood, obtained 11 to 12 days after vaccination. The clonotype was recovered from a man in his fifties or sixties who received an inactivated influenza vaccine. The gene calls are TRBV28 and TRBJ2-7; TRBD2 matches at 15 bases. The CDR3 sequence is CASTSGGLAGGRQYF. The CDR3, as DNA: TGTGCCAGCACTTCCGGCGGACTAGCGGGAGGGCGGCAGTACTTC.